This T cell receptor (beta chain) was obtained from a study of blood T cell repertoires in COVID-19. About the research overall: T cells, B-cell-depleted T cells, or PBMCs supplied cDNA or gDNA.

Germline trimming cut 1 base from V and 7 bases from J; bases unmatched to any gene: 5. This CDR3 has 15 residues. The germline V gene encodes CDR1 MGHRA and CDR2 YSYEKL. Produced via immunoSEQ multiplex PCR; TCRdb's table is partial and in-frame only. The data hold around 150,000 clones, with more than 75% observed a single time. This chain connects TRBV4-1 to TRBJ1-4; 8 bases align to TRBD1. The receptor was derived from a woman between 40 and 55 years old with acute or convalescent COVID-19. The material sequenced was peripheral blood. The CDR3 loop reads CASSQVQGGSEKLFF. CDR3 nucleotide sequence: TGCGCCAGCAGCCAAGTACAGGGGGGCAGTGAAAAACTGTTTTTT.